The clone carrying this T cell receptor (beta chain) was picked up a small number of times. Antigen: not known. The sample comes from a study of PD-L1 blockade in urothelial cancer. Study information: Patients went on atezolizumab in about 2014, receiving 1,200 mg intravenously every 3 weeks. A median of roughly 150,000 T cells was found in the blood samples.

Study results and limitations: Below-median pretreatment blood TCR clonality was a predictor of better survival.

Clones were read by immunoSEQ multiplex PCR, and TCRdb kept only the in-frame ones, dropping some. The table has 130,000 or so clones, roughly 83% seen once; the top ten hold around 3.2%. Germline V CDR1 and CDR2: SGHNT, YYREEE (reference sequence). The CDR3 covers 15 residues. J was trimmed by 5 bases and V by 4 bases; bases with no gene match: 9. As to time point: pretreatment peripheral blood. Each patient gave between 1 and 8 samples, pretreatment and on-treatment. The sequence derives from a man in his forties or fifties with urothelial cancer. V usage is TRBV5-4 and J usage is TRBJ1-2, with 9 bases lining up with TRBD1. This material consisted of PBMCs, taken around atezolizumab (anti-PD-L1) treatment. This CDR3 is CASSMGQGNWYGYTF. The CDR3 DNA reads as TGTGCCAGCAGCATGGGACAGGGAAATTGGTATGGCTACACCTTC. Together with reference TRBV5-4 and TRBJ1-2, the CDR3 gives the full variable domain: ETGVTQSPTHLIKTRGQQVTLRCSSQSGHNTVSWYQQALGQGPQFIFQYYREEENGRGNFPPRFSGLQFPNYSSELNVNALELDDSALYLCASSMGQGNWYGYTFGSGTRLTVV.